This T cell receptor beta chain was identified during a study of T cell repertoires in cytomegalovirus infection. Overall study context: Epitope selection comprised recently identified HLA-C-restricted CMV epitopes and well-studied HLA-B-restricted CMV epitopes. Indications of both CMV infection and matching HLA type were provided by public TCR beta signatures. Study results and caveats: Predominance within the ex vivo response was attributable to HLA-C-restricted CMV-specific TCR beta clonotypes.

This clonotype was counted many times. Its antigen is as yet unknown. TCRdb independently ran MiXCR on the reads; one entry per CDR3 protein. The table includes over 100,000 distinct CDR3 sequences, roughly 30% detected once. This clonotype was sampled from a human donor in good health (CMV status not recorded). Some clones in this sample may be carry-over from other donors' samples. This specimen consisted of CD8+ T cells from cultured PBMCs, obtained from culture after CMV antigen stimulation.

The CDR3 protein is CAISETNTGELFF. CDR3 nucleotides: TGTGCCATCAGTGAGACGAACACCGGGGAGCTGTTTTTT. This chain links TRBV10-3 with TRBJ2-2; D remains ambiguous. The V gene lost 2 bases and the J gene lost 0 bases, with 1 base spanning the gap. This CDR3 has 13 residues. Germline-derived CDR1 and CDR2 are ENHRY and SYGVKD.